This T cell receptor beta chain was recovered during a study of cytomegalovirus exposure and HLA in healthy donors (dated by TCRdb to 2016 to 2017). About the full investigation: A later analysis indicated that the 110 or so validation repertoires were generated on the platform also employed for the 700 or so repertoires of the first cohort. The study was designed to test whether signatures of past pathogen exposure could be identified by cataloging public T cell receptors. In addition to the first cohort of hundreds of subjects, a separate validation cohort of 120 different subjects was used. The study combined high-throughput TCR immunosequencing, statistical association of individual TCRs with disease status, and machine learning to predict cytomegalovirus infection status. The paper as a whole reports these results and caveats: The study gave a list of under 200 TCR beta chains associated with cytomegalovirus. Most TCR sequences were seen in very few donors, while some public TCRs were found in many individuals. Three of the identified cytomegalovirus-associated TCR beta chains were confirmed in vitro to be specific for cytomegalovirus antigens. It was suggested by the authors that the approach could potentially be generalized to other disease states and immunological phenotypes. The validation cohort had no HLA typing available for a later analysis, so co-occurrence within that cohort was assessed over all 130 or so repertoires. The classifier was reported to diagnose cytomegalovirus status with high specificity and sensitivity in both the original and validation cohorts. Subsequent analysis determined that TCRs grouped into clusters in the first cohort also showed a tendency toward co-occurrence across the 130 or so validation repertoires, and 85% to 95% of cluster scores exceeded 0.

In the case of this clone: The antigen it recognizes is unknown. The record has no base qualities; no much larger clone is one base away.

From the cysteine through the phenylalanine, the CDR3 covers 15 amino acids. The retained sequence is limited to the CDR3, 45 bases, with the frame set at the first base. Clipping removes 1 base from V and 3 bases from J, with 2 as the unmatched junction base count. CDR1 and CDR2 (SEHNR, FQNEAQ) derive from the germline V gene (reference sequence). The library came from the immunoSEQ multiplex PCR assay. The study's processing was this. A statistical classification framework was built for diagnosing cytomegalovirus status from the catalog of TCR beta chain sequences. TCRdb limited this immuneACCESS table to in-frame rearrangements with V and J called. A share of clones is missing; checked studies link under half to unresolved V genes, and the rest is unexplained. V, J and clone size were drawn from that table, and D and trimming were deduced from the DNA. This sample comprises 100,000 to 150,000 clones, 75% to 90% of them detected only once. Clones ranked in the top ten supply less than 1.5% of the sample.

Separate from the approximately 700-subject first cohort, the validation cohort of more than 90 subjects was the group to which the donors belonged. The sequenced sample was PBMCs. Here the chain combines TRBV7-9 and TRBJ1-4; the junction holds 7 bases that match TRBD1. The receptor's source is a woman aged 18-29 years in good health and CMV-seronegative. The DNA reads as follows: TGTGCCAGCAGCTTAGTGCAGGGGGCTAATGAAAAACTGTTTTTT. This sequence encodes CASSLVQGANEKLFF.